This is a list of T cell receptor beta chains from one sample in a study of beta chain features in type 1 diabetes. Clones were sequenced by immunoSEQ multiplex PCR, and TCRdb holds only the in-frame ones, with some missing. The sample includes 200,000 to 250,000 clones, 9.6% of them seen just once. The material sequenced was naive CD4+ T cells from blood. These TCRs come from a woman under 30 in good health. Both conserved end residues are part of each CDR3. Fields, in order: D gene, V gene, CDR3 length, J gene, clone size, CDR3 DNA, CDR3 protein. A D gene is named only where the DNA matches it firmly. Size is omitted from some rows. Given values are once, few, many or a class for expanded clones.

d_call: .; v_call: TRBV7-2; cdr3_length: 14; j_call: TRBJ2-7; clone_size: many; cdr3_nt: TGTGCCAGCAGGCCCCGTGGAGGGTGGGACGAGCAGTACTTC; cdr3_aa: CASRPRGGWDEQYF
d_call: .; v_call: TRBV30; cdr3_length: 13; j_call: TRBJ1-1; clone_size: few; cdr3_nt: TGTGCCTGGAGTTATCGGGTGAACACTGAAGCTTTCTTT; cdr3_aa: CAWSYRVNTEAFF
d_call: TRBD1; v_call: TRBV7-2; cdr3_length: 16; j_call: TRBJ2-2; clone_size: .; cdr3_nt: TGTGCCAGCAGCTTAGGGACAGGCGCGGCCACCGGGGAGCTGTTTTTT; cdr3_aa: CASSLGTGAATGELFF
d_call: .; v_call: TRBV11-2; cdr3_length: 15; j_call: TRBJ2-3; clone_size: .; cdr3_nt: TGTGCCAGCAGCTTTCTTTCCAGGGGAGCAGATACGCAGTATTTT; cdr3_aa: CASSFLSRGADTQYF
d_call: TRBD1; v_call: TRBV6-1; cdr3_length: 13; j_call: TRBJ2-5; clone_size: few; cdr3_nt: TGTGCCAGCGGAGGGGACAGGGATGAGACCCAGTACTTC; cdr3_aa: CASGGDRDETQYF
d_call: .; v_call: TRBV19; cdr3_length: 13; j_call: TRBJ1-2; clone_size: .; cdr3_nt: TGTGCCAGTAGTATCTGGGGGGACTATGGCTACACCTTC; cdr3_aa: CASSIWGDYGYTF
d_call: .; v_call: TRBV10-1; cdr3_length: 15; j_call: TRBJ1-2; clone_size: .; cdr3_nt: TGCGCCAGTAAGTTGACGCGACTAACCGCCTATGGCTACACCTTC; cdr3_aa: CASKLTRLTAYGYTF
d_call: .; v_call: TRBV2; cdr3_length: 13; j_call: TRBJ1-5; clone_size: few; cdr3_nt: TGTGCCACCCGCGGGCAGGCAAATCAGCCCCAGCATTTT; cdr3_aa: CATRGQANQPQHF
d_call: TRBD1; v_call: TRBV18; cdr3_length: 16; j_call: TRBJ2-7; clone_size: few; cdr3_nt: TGTGCCAGCTCACTCGACAGGGGAATCATCCCCTACGAGCAGTACTTC; cdr3_aa: CASSLDRGIIPYEQYF
d_call: TRBD2; v_call: TRBV7-9; cdr3_length: 16; j_call: TRBJ2-1; clone_size: .; cdr3_nt: TGTGCCAGCAGCGCGCGAAGGACTAGCGGATACAATGAGCAGTTCTTC; cdr3_aa: CASSARRTSGYNEQFF
d_call: TRBD2; v_call: TRBV28; cdr3_length: 17; j_call: TRBJ2-1; clone_size: few; cdr3_nt: TGTGCCAGCAGTTTAGTAGGAGCGGGAGCCAAGGACAATGAGCAGTTCTTC; cdr3_aa: CASSLVGAGAKDNEQFF
d_call: TRBD2; v_call: TRBV6-1; cdr3_length: 15; j_call: TRBJ2-1; clone_size: .; cdr3_nt: TGTGCCAGCAGTGGAAGCGGGAGGGTGTTCGATGAGCAGTTCTTC; cdr3_aa: CASSGSGRVFDEQFF
d_call: .; v_call: TRBV28; cdr3_length: 12; j_call: TRBJ2-7; clone_size: .; cdr3_nt: TGTGCCAGCAGTCCCTTCTCCTACGAGCAGTACTTC; cdr3_aa: CASSPFSYEQYF
d_call: .; v_call: TRBV5-1; cdr3_length: 14; j_call: TRBJ1-5; clone_size: .; cdr3_nt: TGCGCCAGCAGATGGGGGCTGGGCAATCAGCCCCAGCATTTT; cdr3_aa: CASRWGLGNQPQHF
d_call: .; v_call: TRBV27; cdr3_length: 15; j_call: TRBJ2-1; clone_size: few; cdr3_nt: TGTGCCAGCAGTTTAACGAACCTTGACGGGAGTGAGCAGTTCTTC; cdr3_aa: CASSLTNLDGSEQFF